Below, 22 T cell receptor beta chains from the same sample are listed, as sequenced in a study of blood T cell repertoires in COVID-19. Profiled with immunoSEQ multiplex PCR; TCRdb holds only in-frame clones, not every one. Here the sample spans roughly 40,000 clones, around nine tenths being singletons. The sample taken for sequencing was peripheral blood. The source of these receptors is a human donor in a cohort sampled during active COVID-19.

The V call is TRBV5-8, the J call TRBJ1-2; D call uncertain. V lost 1 base to trimming and J lost 3 bases, with 7 bases between them. This CDR3 has 13 residues. CDR1 is SGHTS and CDR2 is YDEGEE in the germline V gene. DNA of the CDR3: TGTGCCAGCAGCTTGCGAGGAGACTATGGCTACACCTTC. It codes for CASSLRGDYGYTF. Drawing the rest from reference TRBV5-8 and TRBJ1-2, the complete variable domain is EAGVTQSPTHLIKTRGQQATLRCSPISGHTSVYWYQQALGLGLQFLLWYDEGEERNRGNFPPRFSGRQFPNYSSELNVNALELEDSALYLCASSLRGDYGYTFGSGTRLTVV.

The chain joins TRBV7-9 to TRBJ2-1; 11 bases map to TRBD1. This CDR3 spans 14 amino acids. Trimming removed 5 bases from V and 10 bases from J; junction bases left unmatched: 7. CDR1 is SEHNR, CDR2 FQNEAQ, per germline (reference sequence). The CDR3 spells CASSRGQGVGEQFF. CDR3 coding DNA: TGTGCCAGCAGCAGGGGACAGGGGGTAGGGGAGCAGTTCTTC.

This chain links TRBV13 with TRBJ1-5; D gene uncertain. Germline CDR1 reads PRHDT; CDR2 reads FYEKMQ (reference sequence). V was shortened by 0 bases and J by 4 bases, with 4 bases between the two germline ends. This CDR3 region has 13 residues. The CDR3 region is CASSLGQNQPQHF. CDR3 coding DNA: TGTGCCAGCAGCTTAGGTCAGAATCAGCCCCAGCATTTT.

The chain joins TRBV5-1 to TRBJ2-7; 7 bases map to TRBD1. Unmatched junction bases numbered 6, after V lost 6 bases and J lost 0 bases. The germline gives CDR1 SGHRS, CDR2 YFSETQ. CDR3 length: 14 amino acids. CDR3 sequence (DNA): TGCGCCAGCAACAAGGACAGGACCTCCTACGAGCAGTACTTC. It yields the protein CASNKDRTSYEQYF.

The genes are TRBV27 and TRBJ1-1; D is uncertain. The CDR3 totals 11 residues. V dropped 3 bases and J dropped 5 bases, with 4 bases sitting between them. Germline CDR1 is MNHEY and CDR2 is SMNVEV (reference sequence). The CDR3 region has the DNA TGTGCCAGCAGTTTCGGGACTGAAGCTTTCTTT. This codes for CASSFGTEAFF.

The genes are TRBV7-9 and TRBJ1-5; no firm D call. The CDR3 spans 14 residues. Germline V gives CDR1 SEHNR, CDR2 FQNEAQ (reference sequence). Between the trimmed V and J ends, which lost 5 bases and 2 bases, there was a span of 10 bases. CDR3 protein: CASSPGSGNQPQHF. The CDR3 DNA sequence: TGTGCCAGCAGCCCTGGCTCAGGCAATCAGCCCCAGCATTTT.

This chain joins TRBV5-4 and TRBJ2-2; TRBD1 matches at 7 bases. The CDR3 sequence is 15 residues long. From germline, CDR1 is SGHNT and CDR2 YYREEE (reference sequence). V lost 1 base to trimming and J lost 3 bases; unmatched junction nucleotides: 3. CDR3 nucleotide sequence: TGTGCCAGCAGCTTGCGAGGGGGCGACACCGGGGAGCTGTTTTTT. It codes for CASSLRGGDTGELFF. Supplemented by reference TRBV5-4 and TRBJ2-2, the full variable domain reads ETGVTQSPTHLIKTRGQQVTLRCSSQSGHNTVSWYQQALGQGPQFIFQYYREEENGRGNFPPRFSGLQFPNYSSELNVNALELDDSALYLCASSLRGGDTGELFFGEGSRLTVL.

The chain carries TRBV7-6 and TRBJ2-2; 12 positions agree with TRBD2. This CDR3 has 18 amino acids. Germline CDR1 reads SGHVS; CDR2 reads FNYEAQ. The junction had 11 bases not matched to a gene; V was cut back by 5 bases and J by 4 bases. The DNA of the CDR3 is TGTGCCAGCAGCCTACCTAGCGGGAGGGCCCTCGGCACCGGGGAGCTGTTTTTT. The encoded protein is CASSLPSGRALGTGELFF.

This chain connects TRBV9 to TRBJ1-3; no reliable D call. V was clipped by 1 base and J by 0 bases, with 17 bases between them. The CDR3 has 18 residues. CDR1 is SGDLS and CDR2 is YYNGEE in the germline V gene. This chain's CDR3 is CASSVNPQLADSGNTIYF. CDR3 DNA sequence: TGTGCCAGCAGCGTAAATCCCCAGCTAGCCGACTCTGGAAACACCATATATTTT.

The V and J genes are TRBV29-1 and TRBJ2-4; 10 nucleotides line up with TRBD1. The germline gives CDR1 SQVTM, CDR2 ANQGSEA. The CDR3 length is 12 residues. The V and J ends lost 7 bases and 7 bases, in that order; junction bases with no gene match: 4. CDR3: CSGTTGGNIQYF. CDR3 bases: TGCAGCGGAACGACAGGGGGCAACATTCAGTACTTC.

The chain has TRBV7-3 and TRBJ2-1; TRBD2 agrees at 13 bases. Germline-derived CDR1 and CDR2 are SGHTA and FQGTGA. V gave up 2 bases and J gave up 8 bases; unmatched junction bases: 21. The CDR3 consists of 21 residues. The CDR3 DNA follows: TGTGCCAGCAGCTTATCCCACCGCTACTCGACTAGCGGGAGGCATGGCGATGAGCAGTTCTTC. Amino acid sequence: CASSLSHRYSTSGRHGDEQFF.

The chain has TRBV7-8 and TRBJ2-3; TRBD1 agrees at 8 bases. This CDR3 has 17 amino acids. Germline-derived CDR1 and CDR2 are SGHVS and FQNEAQ. J gave up 0 bases and V 1 base, and 6 bases lay outside the gene matches. DNA for the CDR3: TGTGCCAGCAGCTTAGGGACAGGGACTTCTAGCACAGATACGCAGTATTTT. Translating it yields CASSLGTGTSSTDTQYF.

This chain uses TRBV5-1 with TRBJ2-7, with 8 bases aligning to TRBD1. This CDR3 has 15 amino acids. The junction had 7 bases not matched to a gene; V was cut back by 0 bases and J by 5 bases. Germline V lookup: CDR1 SGHRS, CDR2 YFSETQ. As DNA, the CDR3 is TGCGCCAGCAGCTTGGGGCAGGGGGCGAGAAACGAGCAGTACTTC. Amino acids: CASSLGQGARNEQYF.

This rearrangement joins TRBV28 to TRBJ2-1, with TRBD2 as a possible D gene (6 bases). Per germline, CDR1 MDHEN and CDR2 SYDVKM. This CDR3 spans 14 amino acids. The ends were cut back, 2 bases at V and 7 bases at J, with 12 bases in the middle. The CDR3 coding sequence is TGTGCCAGCAGTTTACTCGCGGGAAGGAATGAGCAGTTCTTC. Encoded protein: CASSLLAGRNEQFF.

This chain joins TRBV9 and TRBJ2-2, with a possible D match to TRBD2 (6 bases). The CDR3 runs 15 residues. V was shortened by 0 bases and J by 6 bases, with 12 bases between the two germline ends. The germline V gene encodes CDR1 SGDLS and CDR2 YYNGEE. DNA for the CDR3: TGTGCCAGCAGCGTAGGCGGGACCCTACCCGGGGAGCTGTTTTTT. Its protein is CASSVGGTLPGELFF.

V is TRBV19 and J is TRBJ2-1; 10 bases are shared with TRBD2. Germline assignment: CDR1 LNHDA and CDR2 SQIVND (reference sequence). This CDR3 comprises 16 residues. Trimming removed 4 bases from V and 3 bases from J; junction bases left unmatched: 6. For the CDR3, the DNA is TGTGCCAGTAGTACCACTAGCGGGACCGGCTACAATGAGCAGTTCTTC. It specifies CASSTTSGTGYNEQFF.

The chain links TRBV7-8 to TRBJ2-3, with 8 bases lining up with TRBD2. Germline-derived CDR1 and CDR2 are SGHVS and FQNEAQ. The V and J ends lost 5 bases and 4 bases, in that order; junction bases with no gene match: 11. This CDR3 spans 16 amino acids. This CDR3 reads CASSPYGRGFSDTQYF. CDR3 nucleotides: TGTGCCAGCAGCCCCTACGGGAGGGGATTTTCAGATACGCAGTATTTT.

The chain links TRBV18 to TRBJ2-3; a possible D gene is TRBD1 (6 bases). Germline values: CDR1 KGHSH, CDR2 LQKENI. The CDR3 length is 15 residues. With 2 bases removed from V and 0 bases from J, the gap between germline ends came to 9 bases. Written as DNA, the CDR3 is TGTGCCAGCTCACCAAGAGGGACAAGCACAGATACGCAGTATTTT. Translating gives CASSPRGTSTDTQYF.

DNA of the CDR3: TGTGCCAGCAGTCGACAGGGATTCACAGATACGCAGTATTTT. Amino acid sequence: CASSRQGFTDTQYF. This chain links TRBV6-5 with TRBJ2-3; 7 nucleotides line up with TRBD1. Germline trimming cut 5 bases from V and 2 bases from J; bases unmatched to any gene: 4. The CDR3 spans 14 residues. Germline CDR1 and CDR2: MNHEY and SVGAGI.

The genes are TRBV28 and TRBJ1-1; 7 nucleotides match TRBD1. CDR3 length: 17 residues. The V gene's germline CDR1 is MDHEN and CDR2 SYDVKM. The V gene end was trimmed by 4 bases and the J gene end by 0 bases; junction bases not matched to a gene: 11. DNA of the CDR3: TGTGCCAGCAGTTCCTTAAAGATGACAGGGCTGAACACTGAAGCTTTCTTT. This gives the protein CASSSLKMTGLNTEAFF.

The rearrangement uses TRBV5-4 and TRBJ1-2, with TRBD1 as a possible D gene (5 bases). In germline, CDR1 is SGHNT, CDR2 YYREEE (reference sequence). The length of the CDR3 is 12 residues. V lost 4 bases and J 9 bases, leaving 13 bases between the germline ends. The CDR3 bases are TGTGCCAGCAGCCCGCAGGGTTGGAGCTACACCTTC. This translates into CASSPQGWSYTF.

This clone was counted a few times. J is TRBJ2-1 and V is TRBV25-1; D possibly corresponds to TRBD1 (6 bases). Germline CDR1 is MGHDK and CDR2 is SYGVNS. This CDR3 has 15 amino acids. Trimming pared 1 base from V and 5 bases from J, leaving 12 bases between. The CDR3 region is CASSESQGNHNEQFF. DNA for the CDR3: TGTGCCAGCAGTGAATCTCAGGGGAATCACAATGAGCAGTTCTTC.